The 25 T cell receptor beta chains in this list originate from one sample, sequenced in a study of T cell responses to AZD1222 COVID-19 vaccine. TCRdb keeps only in-frame clones here, not all; method: immunoSEQ multiplex PCR. The table includes fewer than 150,000 clones, 80% to 90% detected once. The sequencing used peripheral blood, collected 28 days after the second AZD1222 dose. These receptors all come from an adult who received the AZD1222 COVID-19 vaccine.

V usage is TRBV29-1 and J usage is TRBJ2-3; D gene unclear. CDR3 size: 10 residues. V lost 7 bases, J lost 2 bases, and 4 bases lay in between. Germline V gene lookup returns CDR1 SQVTM and CDR2 ANQGSEA. The chain's CDR3 is CSEYTDTQYF. The CDR3, as DNA: TGCAGCGAATACACAGATACGCAGTATTTT.

The rearrangement uses TRBV3-1 (or the pseudogene TRBV3-2) and TRBJ1-2; D is uncertain. The germline CDR1 and CDR2 sequences are LGHDT and YNNKEL (reference sequence). The CDR3 totals 12 residues. V was cut by 5 bases and J by 5 bases, with 9 bases left in between. CDR3 nucleotides: TGTGCCAGCAGCACCAGATTTTATGGCTACACCTTC. Residues: CASSTRFYGYTF.

This clone was detected once. The rearrangement links TRBV10-3 to TRBJ2-7; D remains unclear. Germline V CDR1 and CDR2: ENHRY, SYGVKD. V lost 8 bases to trimming and J lost 6 bases, with 11 bases between them. This CDR3 contains 11 residues. The CDR3 bases are TGTGCCATCTCCGCGGAAGGCGAGCAGTACTTC. Translation gives CAISAEGEQYF.

This clone occurred once. The chain couples TRBV25-1 to TRBJ1-5; D not resolved. Trimming shortened V by 8 bases and J by 1 base, and 12 bases separated the two germline ends. Germline V CDR1 and CDR2: MGHDK, SYGVNS. The CDR3 length is 14 residues. The CDR3, as DNA: TGTGCCAGCGACCCGGCTGTGAGCAATCAGCCCCAGCATTTT. It translates to CASDPAVSNQPQHF.

Here the CDR3 DNA reads TGTGCCAGTAACTACGGGGGCTCCACAGATACGCAGTATTTT. Translating gives CASNYGGSTDTQYF. The chain uses TRBV19 and TRBJ2-3; the D call may be TRBD1 or TRBD2 (6 bases each). This CDR3 has 14 amino acids. Germline V gene lookup returns CDR1 LNHDA and CDR2 SQIVND (reference sequence). V was cut by 7 bases and J by 2 bases, with 13 bases left in between.

In its sample, this clone was seen a few times. This chain joins TRBV11-2 and TRBJ2-7, with D uncertain. This CDR3 comprises 14 residues. The V end was cut by 0 bases, the J end by 3 bases, with 9 bases between. CDR1 is SGHAT, CDR2 FQNNGV, per germline. CDR3 region: CASSLEGPNYEQYF. The CDR3 DNA reads TGTGCCAGCAGCTTAGAGGGTCCTAACTACGAGCAGTACTTC.

Here the CDR3 reads CASSKWDGRFSYNEQFF. CDR3 in DNA: TGTGCCAGTAGTAAATGGGACGGCCGGTTCTCCTACAATGAGCAGTTCTTC. The gene calls are TRBV19 and TRBJ2-1; perhaps D is TRBD1 or TRBD2 (5 bases each). Trimming took off 4 bases at V and 0 bases at J, with 16 bases between the two ends. Germline V lookup: CDR1 LNHDA, CDR2 SQIVND (reference sequence). The CDR3 loop spans 17 amino acids.

This chain connects TRBV3-1 (or the pseudogene TRBV3-2) to TRBJ2-1, with 9 bases lining up with TRBD2. Germline assignment: CDR1 LGHDT and CDR2 YNNKEL (reference sequence). Trimming removed 1 base from V and 2 bases from J; junction bases left unmatched: 21. The CDR3 has 22 amino acids. CDR3 in amino acids: CASSQVLAREDGGRATYNEQFF. The DNA for the CDR3 is TGTGCCAGCAGCCAAGTCTTAGCCAGGGAAGACGGCGGGAGGGCAACCTACAATGAGCAGTTCTTC.

The gene calls are TRBV5-4 and TRBJ1-4, with D perhaps matching TRBD1 (6 bases). CDR3 length: 12 amino acids. CDR1 is SGHNT and CDR2 is YYREEE in the germline V gene (reference sequence). The V end lost 5 bases, the J end lost 15 bases, and 17 bases lay between the germline ends. The CDR3 DNA follows: TGTGCCAGCAGTCCGGGAAGGGGGGCCATGTTTTTT. It translates to CASSPGRGAMFF.

CDR3 in amino acids: CASSASGQGTYEQYF. The CDR3 DNA sequence: TGTGCCAGTAGTGCCTCGGGACAGGGTACCTACGAGCAGTACTTC. The chain has TRBV19 and TRBJ2-7; 9 nucleotides align to TRBD1. With V trimmed by 5 bases and J by 2 bases, 7 bases remained unmatched. In germline, CDR1 is LNHDA, CDR2 SQIVND (reference sequence). The CDR3 is made up of 15 amino acids.

The CDR3 nucleotides read TGTGCCAGCAGCAAAGTCTGGGTCAGCAATCAGCCCCAGCATTTT. This encodes CASSKVWVSNQPQHF. J is TRBJ1-5 and V is TRBV21-1. TRBV21-1 is a recognized pseudogene. The CDR3 length is 15 residues.

The chain couples TRBV15 to TRBJ2-1; TRBD1 agrees at 8 bases. This CDR3 has 17 amino acids. The germline CDR1 and CDR2 sequences are LNHNV and YYDKDF (reference sequence). The ends lost 2 bases at V and 6 bases at J; junction bases unmatched: 12. CDR3: CATSRYPPGQGFNEQFF. The CDR3, as DNA: TGTGCCACCAGCAGATACCCCCCCGGACAGGGCTTCAATGAGCAGTTCTTC. Complete variable domain (other parts from reference TRBV15 and TRBJ2-1): DAMVIQNPRYQVTQFGKPVTLSCSQTLNHNVMYWYQQKSSQAPKLLFHYYDKDFNNEADTPDNFQSRRPNTSFCFLDIRSPGLGDTAMYLCATSRYPPGQGFNEQFFGPGTRLTVL.

A single count supports this clone. The chain joins TRBV19 to TRBJ1-1; 7 bases fit TRBD1. Germline CDR1 reads LNHDA; CDR2 reads SQIVND (reference sequence). Trimming cost V 7 bases and J 10 bases; bases outside gene matches: 9. The CDR3 covers 12 residues. The CDR3: CASTSTGLGAFF. In DNA form, the CDR3 reads TGTGCCAGTACCTCGACAGGGTTGGGAGCTTTCTTT.

This clone was observed a single time. J is TRBJ1-2 and V is TRBV7-9, with no clear D. Between the trimmed V and J ends, which lost 1 base and 3 bases, there was a span of 12 bases. The CDR3 runs to 15 residues. Germline V gives CDR1 SEHNR, CDR2 FQNEAQ (reference sequence). The CDR3 spells CASSLGFGPHYGYTF. The CDR3 coding sequence is TGTGCCAGCAGCTTAGGGTTCGGGCCCCACTATGGCTACACCTTC.

This clone has more than one count but fewer than ten. The V and J genes are TRBV6-5 and TRBJ2-5; 10 bases agree with TRBD2. CDR1 MNHEY and CDR2 SVGAGI come from the germline V gene. This CDR3 contains 13 residues. The V segment lost 8 bases and the J segment 5 bases; nucleotides outside the gene matches: 5. CDR3 nucleotide sequence: TGTGCCAGCTGTAGCGGGGGGAGGGAGACCCAGTACTTC. Amino acid sequence: CASCSGGRETQYF.

This chain uses TRBV5-4 with TRBJ1-2; D uncertain. Germline V gene lookup returns CDR1 SGHNT and CDR2 YYREEE (reference sequence). The CDR3 sequence is 14 residues long. The V end was cut by 3 bases, the J end by 4 bases, with 13 bases between. DNA for the CDR3: TGTGCCAGCAGCTCCACAGCGGGTAGCTATGGCTACACCTTC. As protein: CASSSTAGSYGYTF.

The chain is built from TRBV11-2 and TRBJ2-5; D unresolved. The CDR3 has 12 amino acids. From germline, CDR1 is SGHAT and CDR2 FQNNGV. With 5 bases removed from V and 5 bases from J, the gap between germline ends came to 9 bases. The CDR3 DNA follows: TGTGCCAGCAGCCATGGACGGGAGACCCAGTACTTC. Translation: CASSHGRETQYF. The whole variable domain, filled in from reference TRBV11-2 and TRBJ2-5, reads EAGVAQSPRYKIIEKRQSVAFWCNPISGHATLYWYQQILGQGPKLLIQFQNNGVVDDSQLPKDRFSAERLKGVDSTLKIQPAKLEDSAVYLCASSHGRETQYFGPGTRLLVL.

The table lists this clone with a count of one. The CDR3 sequence is CASSYTGSNQPQHF. CDR3 bases: TGTGCCAGCAGTTACACGGGTAGCAATCAGCCCCAGCATTTT. This sequence joins TRBV6-5 and TRBJ1-5; no definite D call. V dropped 2 bases and J dropped 0 bases, with 5 bases sitting between them. Germline lookup yields CDR1 MNHEY and CDR2 SVGAGI. The CDR3 is made up of 14 amino acids.

The V and J genes are TRBV6-2 or TRBV6-3 and TRBJ2-5; possibly TRBD2 for D (6 bases). V was clipped by 4 bases and J by 4 bases, with 10 bases between them. The germline CDR1 and CDR2 sequences are MNHEY and SVGEGT. CDR3 length: 13 amino acids. The CDR3 sequence is CASSSQGGETQYF. CDR3 nucleotides: TGTGCCAGCAGTTCGCAGGGAGGAGAGACCCAGTACTTC.

The chain employs TRBV20-1 and TRBJ2-5; 9 bases match TRBD2. In germline, CDR1 is DFQATT, CDR2 SNEGSKA (reference sequence). CDR3 length: 14 residues. J was trimmed by 4 bases and V by 3 bases; bases with no gene match: 6. CDR3 in amino acids: CSASAYSGRETQYF. In nucleotides, the CDR3 is TGCAGTGCTAGTGCCTATAGCGGGAGAGAGACCCAGTACTTC.

J is TRBJ2-3 and V is TRBV5-1; D is undetermined. V shed 3 bases and J shed 3 bases, with 14 bases lying between them. The CDR3 runs 15 residues. The V gene's germline CDR1 is SGHRS and CDR2 YFSETQ. The CDR3 sequence: CASSSTREVTDTQYF. CDR3 DNA sequence: TGCGCCAGCAGCTCTACAAGGGAAGTTACAGATACGCAGTATTTT.

The CDR3 loop is CASSKGLRLDTQYF. The CDR3, as DNA: TGCGCCAGCAGCAAAGGACTGCGCCTAGATACGCAGTATTTT. The V gene is TRBV5-1, the J gene TRBJ2-3, with D possibly TRBD2 on 5 matching bases. From germline, CDR1 is SGHRS and CDR2 YFSETQ. CDR3 length: 14 residues. Trimming pared 4 bases from V and 5 bases from J, leaving 14 bases between.

This clone was seen only a few times. The gene calls are TRBV6-5 and TRBJ1-5; D not certain. Germline assignment: CDR1 MNHEY and CDR2 SVGAGI. V lost 5 bases, J lost 9 bases, and 20 bases lay in between. The CDR3 spans 15 residues. The CDR3 DNA sequence: TGTGCCAGCAGTATTATTGCCACGGGCCCGCCGCCCCAGCATTTT. It encodes CASSIIATGPPPQHF.

The chain links TRBV3-1 (or the pseudogene TRBV3-2) to TRBJ2-2; possible D gene TRBD1, 7 bases. CDR1 is LGHDT and CDR2 is YNNKEL in the germline V gene (reference sequence). Trimming pared 0 bases from V and 3 bases from J, leaving 17 bases between. This CDR3 is built from 18 residues. CDR3 sequence reads: CASSQDLGGQRYTGELFF. DNA of the CDR3: TGTGCCAGCAGCCAAGATCTCGGGGGACAGAGATACACCGGGGAGCTGTTTTTT.

The V and J genes are TRBV28 and TRBJ1-2; perhaps TRBD1 as D (6 bases). The CDR3 runs to 15 residues. CDR1 is MDHEN and CDR2 is SYDVKM in the germline V gene. The V end was cut by 3 bases, the J end by 6 bases, with 17 bases between. CDR3 region: CASSFTLSRGDGYTF. The CDR3 DNA reads TGTGCCAGCAGTTTTACACTCTCCAGGGGAGATGGCTACACCTTC.